This T cell receptor (beta chain) comes out of a study of CD8+ T cells in alopecia areata. The CDR3 runs 15 residues. Trimming pared 7 bases from V and 1 base from J, leaving 14 bases between. Germline loops: CDR1 SQVTM, CDR2 ANQGSEA. cDNA reverse transcribed from extracted RNA served as the sequencing template. Libraries were prepared by immunoSEQ multiplex PCR; TCRdb keeps only in-frame clonotypes and omits some of them. The table has approximately 180,000 clones, roughly 53% seen once; the top ten hold approximately 10%. Broader study findings: In lesional scalp, particularly from alopecia totalis/universalis, clonality was higher than in normal scalp. Scalp repertoires also include resident alphabeta T cells from normal skin. On tofacitinib, scalp clonality and expanded CD8+ clones among top 100 fell significantly.

Treatment given: oral pan-JAK inhibitor, 5-10 mg twice daily. Details on this clone: What it recognizes is unknown.

The chain couples TRBV29-1 to TRBJ2-6; perhaps TRBD1 as D (6 bases). The sample in question was CD8+ T cells sorted from blood, obtained at week 24, from a patient treated with tofacitinib. This receptor was identified in a human donor with alopecia areata. Here the CDR3 DNA reads TGCAGCGCACGGACAGACGTATCTGGGGCCAACGTCCTGACTTTC. Amino acid sequence: CSARTDVSGANVLTF.